The 3 T cell receptor beta chains below were found in one sample sequenced in a study of graft-versus-host responses after intestinal transplantation. Each mixed lymphocyte reaction held 200,000 CFSE-labeled responders and 200,000 irradiated violet-dye-labeled stimulators. The data were produced by immunoSEQ multiplex PCR, yet TCRdb's version contains in-frame clones alone and is incomplete. Of roughly 15,000 clones listed, just over 35% are singletons. The sample in question was alloreactive CD8+ T cells from a mixed lymphocyte reaction culture, obtained before intestinal transplant. Subset described: CFSE-low proliferating T cells sorted from roughly 6-day pre-transplant mixed lymphocyte reaction (GvH or HvG direction). The receptors originated from a human patient who received an intestinal transplant.

CDR3 protein: CASSSGTVTYNEQFF. The CDR3 coding sequence is TGTGCCAGCAGTTCCGGGACAGTTACCTACAATGAGCAGTTCTTC. The rearrangement joins TRBV27 to TRBJ2-1, with 7 bases aligning to TRBD1. The CDR3 consists of 15 residues. Germline-derived CDR1 and CDR2 are MNHEY and SMNVEV (reference sequence). The ends lost 4 bases at V and 2 bases at J; junction bases unmatched: 5.

The rearrangement links TRBV11-2 to TRBJ2-7; D uncertain. Between the trimmed V and J ends, which lost 5 bases and 5 bases, there was a span of 22 bases. The CDR3 is 16 residues long. The germline CDR1 and CDR2 sequences are SGHAT and FQNNGV. The CDR3 sequence: CASSAPKIGWVHEQYF. In nucleotides, the CDR3 is TGTGCCAGCAGCGCCCCTAAGATTGGTTGGGTCCACGAGCAGTACTTC.

The chain employs TRBV30 and TRBJ2-3; the D gene is possibly TRBD2 (6 bases). V lost 8 bases, J lost 3 bases, and 18 bases lay in between. This CDR3 region has 14 residues. In germline, CDR1 is GTSNPN, CDR2 SVGIG (reference sequence). The CDR3 DNA reads as TGTGCCGCCAACCCTTTGGGGACTACAGATACGCAGTATTTT. It codes for CAANPLGTTDTQYF.